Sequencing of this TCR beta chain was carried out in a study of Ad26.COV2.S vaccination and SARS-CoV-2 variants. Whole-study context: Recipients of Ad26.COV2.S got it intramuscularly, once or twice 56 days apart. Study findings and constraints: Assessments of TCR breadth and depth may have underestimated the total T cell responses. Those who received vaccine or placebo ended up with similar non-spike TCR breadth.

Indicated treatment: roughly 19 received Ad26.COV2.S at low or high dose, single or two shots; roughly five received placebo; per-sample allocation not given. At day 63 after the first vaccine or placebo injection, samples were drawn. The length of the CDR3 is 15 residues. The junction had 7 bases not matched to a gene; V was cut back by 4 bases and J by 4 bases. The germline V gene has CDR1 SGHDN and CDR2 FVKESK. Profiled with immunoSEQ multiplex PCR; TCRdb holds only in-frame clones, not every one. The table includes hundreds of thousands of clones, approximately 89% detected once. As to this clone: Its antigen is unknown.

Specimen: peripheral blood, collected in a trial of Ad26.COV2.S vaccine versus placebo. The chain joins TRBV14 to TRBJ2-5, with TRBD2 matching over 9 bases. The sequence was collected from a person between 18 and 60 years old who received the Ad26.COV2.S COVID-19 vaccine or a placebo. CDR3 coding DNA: TGTGCCAGCAGCCCCCAACAAGCGGGAGGAGAGACCCAGTACTTC. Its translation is CASSPQQAGGETQYF.